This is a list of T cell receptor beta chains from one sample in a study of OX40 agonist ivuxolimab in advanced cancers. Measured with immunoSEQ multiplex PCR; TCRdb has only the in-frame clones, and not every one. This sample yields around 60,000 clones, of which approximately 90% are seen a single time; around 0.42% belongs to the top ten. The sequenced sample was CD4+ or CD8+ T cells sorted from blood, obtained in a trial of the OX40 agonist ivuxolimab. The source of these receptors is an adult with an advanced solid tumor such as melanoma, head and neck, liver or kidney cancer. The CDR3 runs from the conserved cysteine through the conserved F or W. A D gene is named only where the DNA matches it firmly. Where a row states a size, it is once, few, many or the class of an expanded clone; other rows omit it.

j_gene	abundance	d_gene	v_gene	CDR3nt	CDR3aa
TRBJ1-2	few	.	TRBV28	TGTGCCAGCAGCTTAGGACAGTTAAACTATGGCTACACCTTC	CASSLGQLNYGYTF
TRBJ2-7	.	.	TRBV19	TGTGCCAGTAGTATCAACAGAGGCTACGAGCAGTACTTC	CASSINRGYEQYF
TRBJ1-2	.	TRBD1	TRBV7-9	TGTGCCAGCAGCTTAAATGGGTATCTGGGACAGAACTATGGCTACACCTTC	CASSLNGYLGQNYGYTF
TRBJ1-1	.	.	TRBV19	TGTGCCAGTAGTATAACCCGAGGCGGACTAAGCCGGGGCACTGAAGCTTTCTTT	CASSITRGGLSRGTEAFF
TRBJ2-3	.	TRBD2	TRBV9	TGTGCCAGCAGCGTAGGAGGGACTAGCGGCACAGATACGCAGTATTTT	CASSVGGTSGTDTQYF
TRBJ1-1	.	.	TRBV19	TGTGCCAGTAGCCGCCGACACCGGAACACTGAAGCTTTCTTT	CASSRRHRNTEAFF
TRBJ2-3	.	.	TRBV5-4	TGTGCCAGCAGTTGGGGGACAGATACGCAGTATTTT	CASSWGTDTQYF
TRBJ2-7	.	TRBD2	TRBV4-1	TGCGCCAGCAGCCAGGGTAGCGGGGGCCCCTACGAGCAGTACTTC	CASSQGSGGPYEQYF
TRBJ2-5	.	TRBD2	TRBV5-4	TGTGCCAGCAGCTTAAGCGGGAGAGGGGACGAGACCCAGTACTTC	CASSLSGRGDETQYF
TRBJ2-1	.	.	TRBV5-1	TGCGCCAGCAGCTTGGGACTAGACAATGAGCAGTTCTTC	CASSLGLDNEQFF
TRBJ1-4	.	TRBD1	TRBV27	TGTGCCAGCAGAACCCTTGGGACAGGGGCTGAAAAACTGTTTTTT	CASRTLGTGAEKLFF
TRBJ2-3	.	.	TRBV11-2	TGTGCCAGCAGCTTAGGGAGGGGCTATGGTACTAGCACAGATACGCAGTATTTT	CASSLGRGYGTSTDTQYF
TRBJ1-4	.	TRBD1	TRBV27	TGTGCCAGCAGCTCCGGGACAGCAAATGAAAAACTGTTTTTT	CASSSGTANEKLFF
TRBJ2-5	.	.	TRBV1	TGCACCAGCAGCCAAGAGACTAGCGGGAGGGCCGTAGAGACCCAGTACTTC	CTSSQETSGRAVETQYF
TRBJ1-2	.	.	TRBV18	TGTGCCAGCTCAACCGGACAAGTCTATGGCTACACCTTC	CASSTGQVYGYTF
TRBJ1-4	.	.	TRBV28	TGTGCCAGCACCAGCGGGACGGACCGTTCAACTAATGAAAAACTGTTTTTT	CASTSGTDRSTNEKLFF
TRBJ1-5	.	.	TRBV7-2	TGTGCCAGCAGCTTATCCCCGGGACTCAAAGTGGATCAGCCCCAGCATTTT	CASSLSPGLKVDQPQHF
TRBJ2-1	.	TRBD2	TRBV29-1	TGCAGCGTTGTGAGGGCTAGCGGGATGGGTGAGCAGTTCTTC	CSVVRASGMGEQFF
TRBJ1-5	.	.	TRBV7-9	TGTGCCAGCAGCTTAGCGGAAAATCAGCCCCAGCATTTT	CASSLAENQPQHF
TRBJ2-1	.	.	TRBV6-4	TGTGCCAGCAGTGACCAAGGGGGCAATGAGCAGTTCTTC	CASSDQGGNEQFF
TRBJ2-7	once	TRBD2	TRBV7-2	TGTGCCAGCAGCTTAGAGGCTAGCGGACCCTACGAGCAGTACTTC	CASSLEASGPYEQYF
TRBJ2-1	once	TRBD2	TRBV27	TGTGCCAGCAGTTTAGGCGGGAGTGGTGGCAATGAGCAGTTCTTC	CASSLGGSGGNEQFF
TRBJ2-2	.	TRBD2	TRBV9	TGTGCCAGCAGCGTAGGCCTAGCGGGACACACCGGGGAGCTGTTTTTT	CASSVGLAGHTGELFF
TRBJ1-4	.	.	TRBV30	TGTGCCTGGAGTGCGTCAGACCTTAATGAAAAACTGTTTTTT	CAWSASDLNEKLFF
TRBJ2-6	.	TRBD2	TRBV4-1	TGCGCCAGCAGCCAACTTCCTAGCGGAATCTCTGGGGCCAACGTCCTGACTTTC	CASSQLPSGISGANVLTF
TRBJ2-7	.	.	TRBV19	TGTGCCAGTAGTCAGGGGAAGTCCTACGAGCAGTACTTC	CASSQGKSYEQYF
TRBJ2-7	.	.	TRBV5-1	TGCGCCAGCAGCTTGGAAGTGCCCTCCTACGAGCAGTACTTC	CASSLEVPSYEQYF
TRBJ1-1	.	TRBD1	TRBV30	TGTGCCTACCAAGAACCGGGACAGGGGGCAAACACTGAAGCTTTCTTT	CAYQEPGQGANTEAFF
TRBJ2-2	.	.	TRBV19	TGTGCCAGTAGTATAGCCGGCGCGAACACCGGGGAGCTGTTTTTT	CASSIAGANTGELFF
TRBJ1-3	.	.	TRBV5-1	TGCGCCAGCAGCTTGGCGGGCCTGAGCTCTGGAAACACCATATATTTT	CASSLAGLSSGNTIYF
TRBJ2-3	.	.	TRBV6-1	TGTGCCAGCAGTGACAAGACTAGCACAGATACGCAGTATTTT	CASSDKTSTDTQYF
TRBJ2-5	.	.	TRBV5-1	TGCGCCAGCAGCTTGACTCGAGGGGCCGAAGAGACCCAGTACTTC	CASSLTRGAEETQYF
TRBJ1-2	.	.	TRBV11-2	TGTGCCAGCAGCTTCGAGTCCTATGGCTACACCTTC	CASSFESYGYTF
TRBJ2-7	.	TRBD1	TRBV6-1	TGTGCCAGCAGTACCCGGGACAGGGGACTAAGGCAGTACTTC	CASSTRDRGLRQYF
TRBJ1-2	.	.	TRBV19	TGTGCCAGTAGTATTAGTGATCATGGCTACACCTTC	CASSISDHGYTF
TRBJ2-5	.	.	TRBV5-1	TGCGCCAGCAGCCTTGGGGTCGGCGGGGAGACCCAGTACTTC	CASSLGVGGETQYF
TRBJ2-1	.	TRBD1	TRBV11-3	TGTGCCAGCAGCTTAGGACAGGGGACCTACAATGAGCAGTTCTTC	CASSLGQGTYNEQFF
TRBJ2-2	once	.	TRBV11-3	TGTGCCAGCAGCTTAGCTTTCCTAGTCGAGGGGACCGGGGAGCTGTTTTTT	CASSLAFLVEGTGELFF
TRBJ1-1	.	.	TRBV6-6	TGTGCCAGCAGTCGAGGGGACCGTGAAGCTTTCTTT	CASSRGDREAFF
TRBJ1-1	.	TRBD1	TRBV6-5	TGTGCCAGCACCTCCTATGACAGGGTGAACACTGAAGCTTTCTTT	CASTSYDRVNTEAFF
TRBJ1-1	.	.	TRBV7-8	TGTGCCAGCAGCTTAGTCGGTCACACTGAAGCTTTCTTT	CASSLVGHTEAFF
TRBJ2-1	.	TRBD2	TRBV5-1	TGCGCCAGCAGCTTGTTTAGCGGGAGCTACAATGAGCAGTTCTTC	CASSLFSGSYNEQFF
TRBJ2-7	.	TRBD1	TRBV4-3	TGCGCCAGCAGCCAATACGTGCCCGACAGGGGGGGACTGGGAAGCTCCTACGAGCAGTACTTC	CASSQYVPDRGGLGSSYEQYF
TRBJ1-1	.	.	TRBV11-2	TGTGCCAGCAGCTTCACCAGGGGTCCGACAACTGAAGCTTTCTTT	CASSFTRGPTTEAFF
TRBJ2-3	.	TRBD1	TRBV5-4	TGTGCCAGCAGCTGGGGCGGGACAGGGGTTAATACGCAGTATTTT	CASSWGGTGVNTQYF